The following is a TCR beta chain sequence with its context. This CDR3 has 15 amino acids. V lost 4 bases to trimming and J lost 2 bases; unmatched junction nucleotides: 7. Germline V gene sequence: CDR1 SGHRS, CDR2 YFSETQ. As processed by the authors: Nucleated cell counts were estimated from reference gene primer amplification. Method: immunoSEQ multiplex PCR; TCRdb's copy keeps in-frame clones and lacks some. V and J calls and clone size are given by that table; D and trimming were obtained from the DNA. The table includes about 140,000 clones, about 87% detected once. This entry belongs to a study of blood T cell repertoires in COVID-19. Overall study context: The United States, Italy and Spain supplied acute and convalescent COVID-19 samples. Sources were T cells, B-cell-depleted T cells, or PBMCs; the material itself was cDNA or gDNA.

The sequence came from a man between 60 and 75 years old with active or convalescent COVID-19. The genes are TRBV5-1 and TRBJ2-7; 9 bases map to TRBD2. The sample consisted of peripheral blood. For the CDR3, the DNA is TGCGCCAGCAGCCTAGCGGGACAGTTCCCCTACGAGCAGTACTTC. Amino acid sequence: CASSLAGQFPYEQYF.